Detailed here is one T cell receptor (beta chain). Its antigen is unknown. One end of the junction varies from germline; a read error may be responsible. The data were obtained in a study of T cell repertoires in cytomegalovirus infection. The wider study: Matching HLA type, along with CMV infection, was indicated by public TCR beta signatures. Findings and caveats of the study: Clonotype analysis showed dominance of the ex vivo response by HLA-C-restricted CMV-specific TCR beta clonotypes. The study identified carriers of CMV plus the relevant HLA from cumulative public TCR beta family frequency.

TCRdb re-called the reads through MiXCR, storing one row per CDR3 protein. The data contain tens of thousands of distinct CDR3 sequences, more than 20% of them singletons. The sequence was collected from a human donor in good health (CMV status not recorded). Some clones in this sample may be carry-over from other donors' samples. Material for sequencing was PBMCs, sequenced either directly or after in vitro stimulation (not recorded which).

CDR3 DNA: TGTGCCAGCAACCAAGATGAACGAGGTTTTGGCTACACCTTC. It specifies CASNQDERGFGYTF. V usage is TRBV3-1 and J usage is TRBJ1-2; no firm D call. Germline V gene sequence: CDR1 LGHDT, CDR2 YNNKEL (reference sequence). The CDR3 consists of 14 residues.